The 2 T cell receptor beta chains in this list originate from one sample, sequenced in a study of cytomegalovirus exposure and HLA in healthy donors. PCR amplification relied on 60 Vbeta primers (plus 13 Jbeta primers). TCRdb's table, derived via immunoSEQ multiplex PCR, lists solely in-frame clones and lacks some. Here the sample spans about 140,000 clones, about 74% being singletons. Source material: PBMCs. The receptors come from a woman aged 45-60 years in good health and CMV-seronegative.

This clone came up once. The CDR3 DNA follows: TGTGCCAGCAGTACAAGGGGCAGGGAGACCCAGTACTTC. Residues: CASSTRGRETQYF. The chain links TRBV2 to TRBJ2-5; tentatively, D is TRBD1 (5 bases). Trimming removed 5 bases from V and 5 bases from J, with 12 bases in between. The CDR3 is 13 residues long. Germline V lookup: CDR1 SNHLY, CDR2 FYNNEI.

V gene TRBV19 combines with J gene TRBJ1-3; D is unresolved. Looked up from germline, CDR1 is LNHDA and CDR2 is SQIVND (reference sequence). The CDR3 sequence is 13 residues long. The V gene lost 5 bases and the J gene lost 3 bases, with 8 bases spanning the gap. The CDR3 sequence: CASSVPFGNTIYF. CDR3 coding DNA: TGTGCCAGTAGTGTCCCGTTTGGAAACACCATATATTTT.